This T cell receptor beta chain comes out of a study of response to subunit inactivated influenza vaccine (dated by TCRdb to the late 2010s). Regarding the study in general: Deep quantitative profiling of the T cell receptor repertoire was used in the study to follow responses to a trivalent subunit inactivated influenza vaccine.

This clonotype has a handful of counts. Its antigen is unknown. No base quality information exists; no much larger clone differs at one position. The junction shows trimming of 1 base on V and 5 bases on J, and the gene matches do not reach 4 bases of it. Inclusive of the bounding cysteine and phenylalanine, the CDR3 is 14 residues long. The kept DNA is CDR3 alone, 42 bases in frame from the first base. According to the germline V gene (reference sequence), CDR1 reads GTSNPN and CDR2 reads SVGIG. Results the study describes overall, beyond this receptor: The authors proposed that each seasonal influenza vaccination may bring in only a limited number of new T cells.

Libraries came from RT-PCR. Instrument used: Illumina HiSeq 2500. TCRdb trimmed public reads at Q25 via fastp, called clones via MiXCR and kept in-frame beta chains. Every distinct CDR3 protein forms one entry, paired with its most common genes and DNA. This sample has approximately 310,000 distinct CDR3 sequences in its table, and about a fifth of those were observed once. More than 8.5% of the sample comes from the top ten. The sequencing used PBMCs from blood, collected 21 months after vaccination. Recombination linked TRBV30 to TRBJ1-5, and 8 junctional nucleotides match TRBD1. This receptor was taken from a man between 50 and 69 years old who received an inactivated influenza vaccine. Donor details come from another sample of the same person, matched by shared clones. The nucleotide sequence reads as follows: TGTGCCTGGAGTGGCAGGGGGCTTGATCAGCCCCAGCATTTT. It translates as CAWSGRGLDQPQHF.